One and the same sample provided the 13 T cell receptor beta chains below, sequenced in a study of tumour-infiltrating T cells in Burkitt lymphoma. The assay was immunoSEQ multiplex PCR, and TCRdb's table has in-frame clones only and misses some. In the table there are 13,000 or so clones, about 85% of which are singletons. Sequenced material: tumor tissue. These receptors all come from a human donor with diffuse large B-cell lymphoma.

The V call is TRBV4-1, the J call TRBJ2-1, with 7 bases lining up with TRBD2. From germline, CDR1 is MGHRA and CDR2 YSYEKL. The CDR3 has 14 residues. V lost 2 bases to trimming and J lost 8 bases; unmatched junction nucleotides: 6. Here the CDR3 DNA reads TGCGCCAGCAGCCAAAGGGTTGGGGGGGATGAGCAGTTCTTC. This translates into CASSQRVGGDEQFF.

This clone was found once. The gene calls are TRBV4-3 and TRBJ2-5; D is undetermined. The CDR3 totals 14 residues. Germline assignment: CDR1 LGHNA and CDR2 YSLEER. V dropped 2 bases and J dropped 5 bases, with 12 bases sitting between them. The DNA of the CDR3 is TGCGCCAGCAGCCAATATAATCTAGGGGAGACCCAGTACTTC. Residues: CASSQYNLGETQYF.

V usage is TRBV6-5 and J usage is TRBJ2-1; the D gene could be TRBD1 or TRBD2 (6 bases each). V gave up 6 bases and J gave up 12 bases, with 12 bases separating them. Per the germline V gene, CDR1 is MNHEY and CDR2 is SVGAGI. The CDR3 totals 11 residues. The CDR3 sequence is CASSAGQRQFF. CDR3 bases: TGTGCCAGCAGCGCGGGACAACGGCAGTTCTTC.

This clone has just one count. The chain employs TRBV10-3 and TRBJ1-1; 8 bases align to TRBD1. There are 14 residues in the CDR3. V lost 3 bases and J lost 4; bases outside the gene matches: 4. CDR1 and CDR2 (germline): ENHRY, SYGVKD. The CDR3 loop reads CAISEQGGSTEAFF. The DNA of the CDR3 is TGTGCCATCAGTGAACAGGGGGGAAGCACTGAAGCTTTCTTT.

The V gene is TRBV14, the J gene TRBJ2-3, with D tentatively TRBD2 (5 bases). CDR1 and CDR2 from the germline V gene are SGHDN and FVKESK. The V and J ends lost 3 bases and 4 bases respectively, with 5 bases between them. This CDR3 has 12 residues. The CDR3 protein is CASSHGADTQYF. CDR3 nucleotide sequence: TGTGCCAGCAGCCACGGGGCAGATACGCAGTATTTT.

The chain employs TRBV5-1 and TRBJ2-7; maybe TRBD1 (5 bases). The CDR3 consists of 14 residues. Germline CDR1 SGHRS, CDR2 YFSETQ. With 4 bases removed from V and 0 bases from J, the gap between germline ends came to 11 bases. CDR3: CASSPDRFSYEQYF. The CDR3 coding sequence is TGCGCCAGCAGCCCCGACAGATTCTCCTACGAGCAGTACTTC.

The J gene is TRBJ2-5, the V gene TRBV5-4; 8 bases agree with TRBD1. The CDR3 has 15 amino acids. Trimming took 0 bases from V and 5 from J; bases not matched to a gene: 6. Per the germline V gene, CDR1 is SGHNT and CDR2 is YYREEE (reference sequence). The CDR3 coding sequence is TGTGCCAGCAGCTTGGCCCCCCAGGGGGCCGAGACCCAGTACTTC. Amino acid sequence: CASSLAPQGAETQYF.

The rearrangement links TRBV9 to TRBJ2-3; 10 nucleotides line up with TRBD1. The CDR3 totals 15 residues. With V trimmed by 3 bases and J by 5 bases, 6 bases remained unmatched. In germline, CDR1 is SGDLS, CDR2 YYNGEE. CDR3 region: CASSASGQGGDTQYF. The DNA for the CDR3 is TGTGCCAGCAGCGCCTCAGGACAGGGGGGAGATACGCAGTATTTT.

This clone has only one observation. This chain uses TRBV5-8 with TRBJ2-1, with a weak D call TRBD2 (5 bases). Germline loops: CDR1 SGHTS, CDR2 YDEGEE. The CDR3 has 14 amino acids. V lost 4 bases and J lost 7, with 15 bases in between. Here the CDR3 DNA reads TGTGCCAGCAGCCCGACGGCGGGCAGGAATGAGCAGTTCTTC. It specifies CASSPTAGRNEQFF.

The J gene is TRBJ2-1, the V gene TRBV27, with D uncertain. Trimming took off 1 base at V and 5 bases at J, with 0 bases between the two ends. Per germline, CDR1 MNHEY and CDR2 SMNVEV (reference sequence). CDR3 length: 11 residues. CDR3 loop: CASSLYNEQFF. In DNA, the CDR3 is TGTGCCAGCAGTTTATACAATGAGCAGTTCTTC.

The V and J genes are TRBV19 and TRBJ1-5; D remains unclear. Trimming removed 1 base from V and 9 bases from J, with 7 bases in between. Germline V gene data show CDR1 as LNHDA and CDR2 as SQIVND (reference sequence). This CDR3 is 12 amino acids long. In DNA form, the CDR3 reads TGTGCCAGTAGTATAGTAGTAGGGCCCCAGCATTTT. The encoded protein is CASSIVVGPQHF.

This clone showed up just a few times. The chain carries TRBV2 and TRBJ1-5, with D possibly being TRBD1 (5 bases). This CDR3 has 17 residues. CDR1 and CDR2 (germline): SNHLY, FYNNEI. Trimming removed 4 bases at V and 8 bases at J, with 24 bases between. The CDR3 region is CASSGYETGGTKKPQHF. The CDR3 nucleotides are TGTGCCAGCAGTGGCTACGAAACAGGTGGAACTAAGAAGCCCCAGCATTTT.

The rearrangement joins TRBV7-9 to TRBJ2-3; D is uncertain. Trimming stripped 5 bases from V and 4 bases from J, with 10 bases between. The CDR3 is 13 residues long. Germline assignment: CDR1 SEHNR and CDR2 FQNEAQ (reference sequence). The DNA for the CDR3 is TGTGCCAGCAGCCCGCCGGACGCAGATACGCAGTATTTT. Protein sequence: CASSPPDADTQYF.